Listed below are T cell receptor beta chains from one sample, sequenced in a study of lymphopenia after photon versus proton radiotherapy. The data were produced by immunoSEQ multiplex PCR, yet TCRdb's version contains in-frame clones alone and is incomplete. The sample consists of fewer than 65,000 clones, around 88% of them appearing once. The material sequenced was peripheral blood, taken from a patient treated with photon-based radiotherapy. These TCRs come from a man aged 40-50 years with gastric cancer. Both conserved end residues are part of each CDR3. Each record gives: D gene, clone size, J gene, V gene, CDR3 protein, CDR3 DNA. D genes are given only for firm matches. Some rows mark clone size as missing; the rest say once, few, many or name a class of expanded clone.

D: NA
size: NA
J: TRBJ1-2
V: TRBV7-2
CDR3: CASSLVSSSGHGYTF
DNA: TGTGCCAGCAGCTTAGTTTCGTCTTCCGGGCATGGCTACACCTTC

D: NA
size: NA
J: TRBJ1-5
V: TRBV5-1
CDR3: CASSADGQLNQPQHF
DNA: TGCGCCAGCAGCGCAGATGGACAGCTCAATCAGCCCCAGCATTTT

D: NA
size: NA
J: TRBJ2-7
V: TRBV5-4
CDR3: CASSLRVDYEQYF
DNA: TGTGCCAGCAGCTTGAGAGTGGATTACGAGCAGTACTTC

D: NA
size: NA
J: TRBJ1-2
V: TRBV10-3
CDR3: CAISESRGAGSYGYTF
DNA: TGTGCCATCAGTGAGTCGAGGGGGGCAGGCAGCTATGGCTACACCTTC

D: NA
size: few
J: TRBJ1-2
V: TRBV30
CDR3: CAWSVPRADGYTF
DNA: TGTGCCTGGAGTGTACCTAGGGCTGATGGCTACACCTTC

D: TRBD1
size: NA
J: TRBJ1-6
V: TRBV19
CDR3: CASNRQGADSPLHF
DNA: TGTGCCAGTAATCGACAGGGGGCGGATTCACCCCTCCACTTT

D: NA
size: NA
J: TRBJ1-3
V: TRBV2
CDR3: CASGRDPGNTIYF
DNA: TGTGCCAGTGGGCGGGACCCTGGAAACACCATATATTTT

D: NA
size: NA
J: TRBJ2-2
V: TRBV2
CDR3: CASQGEYTGELFF
DNA: TGTGCCAGCCAAGGGGAGTACACCGGGGAGCTGTTTTTT

D: TRBD2
size: once
J: TRBJ2-3
V: TRBV5-1
CDR3: CASSGTSGGTDTQYF
DNA: TGCGCCAGCAGCGGCACTAGCGGGGGCACAGATACGCAGTATTTT

D: NA
size: NA
J: TRBJ2-7
V: TRBV2
CDR3: CASSGGPSYEQYF
DNA: TGTGCCAGCAGTGGCGGGCCCTCCTACGAGCAGTACTTC

D: TRBD1
size: NA
J: TRBJ1-4
V: TRBV9
CDR3: CASSVKDRRDEKLFF
DNA: TGTGCCAGCAGCGTGAAGGACAGGCGGGATGAAAAACTGTTTTTT

D: NA
size: NA
J: TRBJ2-5
V: TRBV11-3
CDR3: CASSLGLTGQETQYF
DNA: TGTGCCAGCAGCTTGGGACTGACAGGGCAAGAGACCCAGTACTTC

D: NA
size: NA
J: TRBJ2-7
V: TRBV18
CDR3: CASSPPGWSVYEQYF
DNA: TGTGCCAGCTCACCCCCAGGGTGGTCAGTCTACGAGCAGTACTTC

D: NA
size: few
J: TRBJ1-6
V: TRBV19
CDR3: CASSDPGGGDSPLHF
DNA: TGTGCCAGTAGTGACCCGGGGGGCGGCGATTCACCCCTCCACTTT

D: TRBD1
size: NA
J: TRBJ2-2
V: TRBV10-3
CDR3: CAISIQGAGSNTGELFF
DNA: TGTGCCATCAGCATACAGGGGGCAGGTTCAAACACCGGGGAGCTGTTTTTT

D: NA
size: NA
J: TRBJ1-1
V: TRBV25-1
CDR3: CASSEFGRTEAFF
DNA: TGTGCCAGCAGTGAATTTGGAAGGACTGAAGCTTTCTTT

D: NA
size: NA
J: TRBJ1-3
V: TRBV18
CDR3: CASSPLAGVGQFRGNTIYF
DNA: TGTGCCAGCTCACCACTAGCGGGCGTGGGACAATTCAGAGGAAACACCATATATTTT

D: NA
size: NA
J: TRBJ2-3
V: TRBV5-1
CDR3: CASSGAKFSSTDTQYF
DNA: TGCGCCAGCAGCGGGGCGAAATTTTCTAGCACAGATACGCAGTATTTT

D: NA
size: NA
J: TRBJ1-2
V: TRBV7-2
CDR3: CASSFGGSYGYTF
DNA: TGTGCCAGCAGCTTCGGGGGGTCCTATGGCTACACCTTC

D: NA
size: NA
J: TRBJ1-2
V: TRBV19
CDR3: CASSSKHDFFYGYTF
DNA: TGTGCCAGTAGTTCGAAGCATGATTTTTTTTATGGCTACACCTTC

D: NA
size: NA
J: TRBJ1-2
V: TRBV7-9
CDR3: CASSLVREAGGYTF
DNA: TGTGCCAGCAGCTTGGTACGGGAAGCGGGAGGCTACACCTTC

D: TRBD2
size: NA
J: TRBJ2-1
V: TRBV2
CDR3: CASSTRTSMGYNEQFF
DNA: TGTGCCAGCAGTACCCGGACTAGCATGGGGTACAATGAGCAGTTCTTC

D: NA
size: NA
J: TRBJ1-3
V: TRBV7-9
CDR3: CASSRGAGNTIYF
DNA: TGTGCCAGCAGCCGGGGGGCTGGAAACACCATATATTTT

D: NA
size: NA
J: TRBJ1-2
V: TRBV9
CDR3: CASSGTGSYGYTF
DNA: TGTGCCAGCAGCGGAACAGGGTCGTACGGCTACACCTTC

D: NA
size: NA
J: TRBJ2-5
V: TRBV2
CDR3: CASSGDAETQYF
DNA: TGTGCCAGCAGTGGGGACGCGGAGACCCAGTACTTC

D: NA
size: few
J: TRBJ1-2
V: TRBV12-5
CDR3: CASASGTYYGYTF
DNA: TGTGCTAGTGCCTCCGGGACATACTATGGCTACACCTTC

D: NA
size: NA
J: TRBJ1-2
V: TRBV11-3
CDR3: CASSLDSRQNYGYTF
DNA: TGTGCCAGCAGCTTAGATTCGCGACAAAACTATGGCTACACCTTC

D: NA
size: NA
J: TRBJ1-5
V: TRBV9
CDR3: CASSVSPNQPQHF
DNA: TGTGCCAGCAGCGTGAGTCCTAATCAGCCCCAGCATTTT

D: NA
size: NA
J: TRBJ1-2
V: TRBV19
CDR3: CATSREVGGYTF
DNA: TGTGCCACCTCGAGAGAGGTCGGTGGCTACACCTTC

D: TRBD1
size: NA
J: TRBJ1-4
V: TRBV7-9
CDR3: CASSSSGTGVNEKLFF
DNA: TGTGCCAGCAGCTCCTCCGGGACAGGGGTTAATGAAAAACTGTTTTTT

D: NA
size: NA
J: TRBJ1-1
V: TRBV5-5
CDR3: CASSWGRNTEAFF
DNA: TGTGCCAGCAGCTGGGGGCGGAACACTGAAGCTTTCTTT

D: NA
size: NA
J: TRBJ1-2
V: TRBV19
CDR3: CASSIGPGYGYTF
DNA: TGTGCCAGTAGTATAGGTCCAGGATATGGCTACACCTTC

D: NA
size: NA
J: TRBJ2-7
V: TRBV5-6
CDR3: CASSKTVGGSYEQYF
DNA: TGTGCCAGCAGCAAGACCGTGGGAGGATCCTACGAGCAGTACTTC

D: NA
size: NA
J: TRBJ1-1
V: TRBV12-5
CDR3: CASGLEVGAFF
DNA: TGTGCTAGTGGTTTAGAGGTCGGAGCTTTCTTT

D: NA
size: NA
J: TRBJ2-6
V: TRBV6-5
CDR3: CASRILGQGANVLTF
DNA: TGTGCCAGCAGGATACTCGGACAGGGGGCCAACGTCCTGACTTTC

D: NA
size: NA
J: TRBJ2-2
V: TRBV5-1
CDR3: CASSLRGSRNTGELFF
DNA: TGCGCCAGCAGCTTGCGGGGAAGTAGGAACACCGGGGAGCTGTTTTTT

D: NA
size: NA
J: TRBJ1-1
V: TRBV2
CDR3: CAILDRNTEAFF
DNA: TGTGCCATCCTCGACAGGAACACTGAAGCTTTCTTT

D: NA
size: NA
J: TRBJ1-4
V: TRBV5-5
CDR3: CASSVNPTSDEKLFF
DNA: TGTGCCAGCAGCGTGAACCCCACCAGTGATGAAAAACTGTTTTTT

D: NA
size: NA
J: TRBJ1-2
V: TRBV28
CDR3: CASTPPGAGGGYTF
DNA: TGTGCCAGCACCCCACCGGGGGCGGGGGGAGGCTACACCTTC

D: NA
size: NA
J: TRBJ1-2
V: TRBV5-6
CDR3: CASSFTGINYGYTF
DNA: TGTGCCAGCAGCTTCACAGGGATAAACTATGGCTACACCTTC

D: NA
size: NA
J: TRBJ1-2
V: TRBV9
CDR3: CASSVEGEFTYGYTF
DNA: TGTGCCAGCAGCGTAGAAGGGGAATTTACCTATGGCTACACCTTC

D: NA
size: NA
J: TRBJ2-1
V: TRBV5-6
CDR3: CASSQGQGNFNEQFF
DNA: TGTGCCAGCAGCCAAGGGCAGGGAAACTTCAATGAGCAGTTCTTC

D: TRBD2
size: few
J: TRBJ2-1
V: TRBV5-6
CDR3: CASSFSGGQLSYNEQFF
DNA: TGTGCCAGCAGCTTTAGCGGGGGCCAACTATCCTACAATGAGCAGTTCTTC

D: TRBD1
size: NA
J: TRBJ1-2
V: TRBV7-9
CDR3: CASSLGTGNGYTF
DNA: TGTGCCAGCAGCTTAGGGACAGGAAACGGCTACACCTTC

D: TRBD2
size: NA
J: TRBJ2-2
V: TRBV7-2
CDR3: CASSLSGGNTGELFF
DNA: TGTGCCAGCAGCCTTAGCGGGGGCAACACCGGGGAGCTGTTTTTT

D: NA
size: NA
J: TRBJ1-1
V: TRBV9
CDR3: CASSATGTLNTEAFF
DNA: TGTGCCAGCAGCGCCACCGGGACTTTGAACACTGAAGCTTTCTTT